This TCR beta chain emerged from a study of cytomegalovirus exposure and HLA in healthy donors. Study observations and caveats: One later analysis reportedly identified an Asian-associated ancestry cluster that showed fewer N-insertions than the 666-donor mean.

The CDR3 loop spans 17 amino acids. V was clipped by 3 bases and J by 7 bases; unmatched bases: 12. Germline V gene data show CDR1 as SEHNR and CDR2 as FQNEAQ (reference sequence). The primer mix had 60 Vbeta and 13 Jbeta primers. Measured with immunoSEQ multiplex PCR; TCRdb has only the in-frame clones, and not every one. This table lists about 42,000 clones. With respect to this clone: What it binds is unknown.

This receptor was identified in a man aged 30 to 45 in good health and CMV-seronegative. The sample comprised PBMCs. This chain connects TRBV7-9 to TRBJ2-1; 10 positions match TRBD2. The CDR3 DNA follows: TGTGCCAGCAGCTTTGGAGGCCTAGCGGGAGAAGGGAATGAGCAGTTCTTC. Amino acid sequence: CASSFGGLAGEGNEQFF.